This T cell receptor beta chain emerged from a study of T cell changes during pregnancy in multiple sclerosis. The data were produced by immunoSEQ multiplex PCR, yet TCRdb's version contains in-frame clones alone and is incomplete. The sample has under 70,000 clones, 91% seen once; the top ten hold 1% to 1.5%. Germline V lookup: CDR1 SGHRS, CDR2 YFSETQ. This CDR3 contains 14 residues. With V trimmed by 4 bases and J by 10 bases, 11 bases remained unmatched. V gene TRBV5-1 combines with J gene TRBJ1-2; 9 bases are a match to TRBD1. This material consisted of peripheral blood, taken after pregnancy. The source is a female donor in good health, enrolled as a control in a pregnancy study. CDR3 in DNA: TGCGCCAGCAGCGTCCGACAGGGGGAACAAGTCTACACCTTC. As protein: CASSVRQGEQVYTF. The complete variable domain, with remaining parts taken from reference TRBV5-1 and TRBJ1-2, reads KAGVTQTPRYLIKTRGQQVTLSCSPISGHRSVSWYQQTPGQGLQFLFEYFSETQRNKGNFPGRFSGRQFSNSRSEMNVSTLELGDSALYLCASSVRQGEQVYTFGSGTRLTVV.